Following are 11 T cell receptor beta chains from one sample sequenced in a study of T cells after yellow fever vaccination. TCRdb processed the 5' RACE reads anew with MiXCR; each CDR3 protein has one entry. The sample comprises some 120,000 distinct CDR3 sequences, roughly 15% of which are singletons, and approximately 43% rests with the top ten. Specimen: CD8+ T cells sorted from PBMCs, collected 5 days after the yellow fever booster vaccination. The source of these receptors is a man younger than 35 who received the YFV17D yellow fever vaccine.

The chain recombines TRBV20-1 with TRBJ1-2; 12 bases align to TRBD1. This CDR3 is built from 17 residues. V was pared by 3 bases and J by 7 bases, with 15 bases of the junction left unmatched. Germline CDR1 and CDR2: DFQATT and SNEGSKA (reference sequence). CDR3 sequence (DNA): TGCAGTGCTAGTCTATCCGGGACAGGGGGCTTAAGGGCTGGCTACACCTTC. This sequence encodes CSASLSGTGGLRAGYTF.

The chain joins TRBV24-1 to TRBJ2-5; 7 nucleotides match TRBD1. Germline loops: CDR1 KGHDR, CDR2 SFDVKD. CDR3 size: 15 residues. V lost 4 bases to trimming and J lost 1 base; unmatched junction nucleotides: 5. This chain's CDR3 is CATSERDSFQETQYF. The CDR3 region has the DNA TGTGCCACCAGTGAACGGGACAGTTTCCAAGAGACCCAGTACTTC.

A few counts support this clonotype. This chain links TRBV25-1 with TRBJ1-6, with unresolved D. CDR3 length: 12 amino acids. V shed 6 bases and J shed 7 bases, with 7 bases lying between them. Germline assignment: CDR1 MGHDK and CDR2 SYGVNS. As DNA, the CDR3 is TGTGCCAGCAGGGGGTTGAATTCACCCCTCCACTTT. Protein: CASRGLNSPLHF.

This clonotype was seen just once. The rearrangement uses TRBV7-9 and TRBJ2-2; 9 bases are a match to TRBD1. This CDR3 comprises 19 residues. After removal of 2 bases from V and 0 bases from J, the junction contained 10 bases not matched to a gene. Germline V CDR1 and CDR2: SEHNR, FQNEAQ (reference sequence). This chain's CDR3 is CASSLPGQGPVSNTGELFF. In DNA form, the CDR3 reads TGTGCCAGCAGCTTACCGGGACAGGGACCTGTTTCGAACACCGGGGAGCTGTTTTTT.

This clonotype was seen more than once but under ten times. V is TRBV29-1 and J is TRBJ2-3; 10 nucleotides line up with TRBD1. V was clipped by 8 bases and J by 4 bases; unmatched bases: 9. Germline lookup yields CDR1 SQVTM and CDR2 ANQGSEA. This CDR3 region has 14 residues. CDR3 in amino acids: CSLRPGQGSDTQYF. The CDR3 DNA follows: TGCAGCTTAAGACCGGGACAGGGGTCAGATACGCAGTATTTT.

The genes are TRBV4-3 and TRBJ2-1; 7 positions agree with TRBD2. The V gene's germline CDR1 is LGHNA and CDR2 YSLEER. CDR3 length: 16 amino acids. Trimming took 1 base from V and 3 from J; bases not matched to a gene: 6. CDR3 in DNA: TGCGCCAGCAGCCAAGGATGGGAGCGGGGCTACAATGAGCAGTTCTTC. Translation gives CASSQGWERGYNEQFF.

The V and J genes are TRBV9 and TRBJ2-3; tentative D call: TRBD1 (5 bases). Trimming shortened V by 3 bases and J by 1 base, and 9 bases separated the two germline ends. The CDR3 spans 14 residues. Looked up from germline, CDR1 is SGDLS and CDR2 is YYNGEE. CDR3 sequence reads: CASSEGFRTDTQYF. The CDR3 DNA follows: TGTGCCAGCAGCGAGGGGTTTCGCACAGATACGCAGTATTTT.

The chain couples TRBV20-1 to TRBJ2-2, with 7 bases aligning to TRBD2. The CDR3 is made up of 17 amino acids. V was pared by 0 bases and J by 2 bases, with 9 bases of the junction left unmatched. CDR1 DFQATT and CDR2 SNEGSKA come from the germline V gene (reference sequence). Here the CDR3 DNA reads TGCAGTGCTAGAGACCAACAGCGGGGAGTAAACACCGGGGAGCTGTTTTTT. Amino acids: CSARDQQRGVNTGELFF.

The chain joins TRBV7-2 to TRBJ1-2; 9 bases line up with TRBD1. J was trimmed by 8 bases and V by 1 base; bases with no gene match: 8. Germline CDR1 and CDR2: SGHTA and FQGNSA. CDR3 length equals 15 residues. CDR3 in DNA: TGTGCCAGCAGCTTAGAAACCGGGACAGGGTACGGCTACACCTTC. Translation gives CASSLETGTGYGYTF.

This clonotype came up a few times. The J gene is TRBJ1-1, the V gene TRBV14; maybe TRBD1 (5 bases). Germline V gene sequence: CDR1 SGHDN, CDR2 FVKESK. The V end lost 4 bases, the J end lost 7 bases, and 13 bases lay between the germline ends. The CDR3 is 13 amino acids. The CDR3 region has the DNA TGTGCCAGCAGCCCCTTTGGGGCAAGTGAAGCTTTCTTT. This codes for CASSPFGASEAFF.

The rearrangement uses TRBV20-1 and TRBJ1-2, with 10 bases that match TRBD1. This CDR3 is built from 13 residues. After removal of 6 bases from V and 3 bases from J, the junction contained 4 bases not matched to a gene. The germline gives CDR1 DFQATT, CDR2 SNEGSKA (reference sequence). The CDR3: CSASGTGDYGYTF. The DNA of the CDR3 is TGCAGTGCAAGCGGGACAGGGGACTATGGCTACACCTTC.